This TCR beta chain was found in a study of blood T cell repertoires in COVID-19. About the study: Some COVID-19 samples were acute and others convalescent; all came from the United States, Italy and Spain.

V lost 6 bases to trimming and J lost 8 bases, with 11 bases between them. The germline V gene has CDR1 DFQATT and CDR2 SNEGSKA (reference sequence). There are 11 residues in the CDR3. In the original analysis: Counts of nucleated cells, estimated from reference gene primer amplification, were obtained. TCRdb's table, derived via immunoSEQ multiplex PCR, lists solely in-frame clones and lacks some. The V and J calls and clone size were taken over from that table, and D and trimming were inferred from the DNA. The sample includes 130,000 or so clones, about 85% of them seen just once. Seattle participants joined during active infection and were tracked over time.

This clonotype originated in a human donor with COVID-19, enrolled during active disease. The donor label of this sample is uncertain. Sequencing input: peripheral blood. The genes are TRBV20-1 and TRBJ2-4, with D perhaps TRBD1 (6 bases). CDR3 DNA sequence: TGCAGTGCCCAGGGACAAGACATTCAGTACTTC. Translated, it gives CSAQGQDIQYF.